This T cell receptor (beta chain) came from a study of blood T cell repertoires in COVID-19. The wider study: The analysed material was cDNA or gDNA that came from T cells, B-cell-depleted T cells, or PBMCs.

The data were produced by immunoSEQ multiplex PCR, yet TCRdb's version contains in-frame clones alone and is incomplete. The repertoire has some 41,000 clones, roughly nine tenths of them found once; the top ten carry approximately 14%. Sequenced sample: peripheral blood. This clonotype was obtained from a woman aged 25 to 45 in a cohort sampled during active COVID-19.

Written as DNA, the CDR3 is TGTGCCAGCTCACCACAACAGCTTTCTGGGGCCAACGTCCTGACTTTC. This sequence encodes CASSPQQLSGANVLTF. V usage is TRBV18 and J usage is TRBJ2-6, with D unresolved. The CDR3 sequence is 16 residues long. The germline CDR1 and CDR2 sequences are KGHSH and LQKENI. The V end lost 1 base, the J end lost 1 base, and 8 bases lay between the germline ends. The full variable domain, with the rest looked up from reference TRBV18 and TRBJ2-6, is NAGVMQNPRHLVRRRGQEARLRCSPMKGHSHVYWYRQLPEEGLKFMVYLQKENIIDESGMPKERFSAEFPKEGPSILRIQQVVRGDSAAYFCASSPQQLSGANVLTFGAGSRLTVL.